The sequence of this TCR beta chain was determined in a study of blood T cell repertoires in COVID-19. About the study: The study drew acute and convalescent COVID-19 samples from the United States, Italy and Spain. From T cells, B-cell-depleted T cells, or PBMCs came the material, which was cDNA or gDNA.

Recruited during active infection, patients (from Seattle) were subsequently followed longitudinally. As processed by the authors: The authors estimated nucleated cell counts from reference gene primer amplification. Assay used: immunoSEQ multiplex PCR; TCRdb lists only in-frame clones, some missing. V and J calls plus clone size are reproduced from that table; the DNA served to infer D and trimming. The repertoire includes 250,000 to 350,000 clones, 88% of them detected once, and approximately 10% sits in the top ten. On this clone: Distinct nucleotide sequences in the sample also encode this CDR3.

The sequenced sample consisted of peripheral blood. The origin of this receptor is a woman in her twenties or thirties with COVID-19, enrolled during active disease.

The CDR3: CSVETGVNTEAFF. For the CDR3, the DNA is TGCAGCGTTGAAACGGGGGTGAACACTGAAGCTTTCTTT. The V call is TRBV29-1, the J call TRBJ1-1; a possible D gene is TRBD1 (5 bases). Trimming removed 2 bases at V and 0 bases at J, with 7 bases between. The germline V gene has CDR1 SQVTM and CDR2 ANQGSEA. The length of the CDR3 is 13 residues.